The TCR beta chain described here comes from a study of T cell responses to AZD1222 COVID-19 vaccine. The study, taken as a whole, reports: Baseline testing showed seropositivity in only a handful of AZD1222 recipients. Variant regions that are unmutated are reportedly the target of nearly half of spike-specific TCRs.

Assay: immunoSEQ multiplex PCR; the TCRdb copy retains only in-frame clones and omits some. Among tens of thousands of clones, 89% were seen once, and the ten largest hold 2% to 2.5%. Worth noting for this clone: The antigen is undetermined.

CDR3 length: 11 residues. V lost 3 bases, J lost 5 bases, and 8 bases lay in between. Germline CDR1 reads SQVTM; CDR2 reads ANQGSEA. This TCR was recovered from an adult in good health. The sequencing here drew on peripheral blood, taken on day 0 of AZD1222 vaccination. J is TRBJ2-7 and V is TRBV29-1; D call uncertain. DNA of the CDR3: TGCAGCGTTGAGGTAGACCACGAGCAGTACTTC. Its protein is CSVEVDHEQYF.